This T cell receptor beta chain came from a study of shared clonotypes between healthy human individuals. Regarding the study as a whole: The study's rarefaction showed incomplete sorted-subset sequencing despite large depth. The four-donor shared clonotypes exceeded non-shared clonotypes in generation probability, with non-shared ones scoring lower. Genetic and exposure-history diversity was limited by the small donor number. About 5% was the fraction of naive CD4 clonotypes found shared across a few donors.

The repertoire was sequenced with immunoSEQ multiplex PCR; TCRdb's copy has only in-frame clones and lacks some. The sample yields some 1.5 million clones, around 98% seen once. This CDR3 is built from 12 residues. CDR1 and CDR2 from the germline V gene are SNHLY and FYNNEI. Trimming took 6 bases from V and 2 from J, leaving 8 bases between them. In the case of this clone: The target antigen is unknown.

The chain has TRBV2 and TRBJ2-7; D is unclear. The sequence derives from a man aged 25 to 45 in good health. Material: naive CD4+ T cells sorted from blood. The subset was: CD45RA+ positively selected. CDR3 in amino acids: CASSLVPYEQYF. CDR3 DNA sequence: TGTGCCAGCAGCCTAGTACCCTACGAGCAGTACTTC.